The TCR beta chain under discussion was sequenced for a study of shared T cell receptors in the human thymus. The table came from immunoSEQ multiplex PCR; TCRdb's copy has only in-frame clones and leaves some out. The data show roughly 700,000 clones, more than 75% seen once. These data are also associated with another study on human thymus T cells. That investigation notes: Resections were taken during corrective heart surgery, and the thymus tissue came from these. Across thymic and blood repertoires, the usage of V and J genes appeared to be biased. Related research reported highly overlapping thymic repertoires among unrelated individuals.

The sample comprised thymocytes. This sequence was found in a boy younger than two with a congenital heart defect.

The CDR3 sequence is CASSEGQNTEAFF. Here the CDR3 DNA reads TGTGCCAGCAGTGAAGGGCAGAACACTGAAGCTTTCTTT. The chain couples TRBV6-1 to TRBJ1-1; D remains unclear. Germline V gives CDR1 MNHNS, CDR2 SASEGT. The CDR3 contains 13 residues. The ends were cut back, 1 base at V and 1 base at J, with 4 bases in the middle.